The text below deals with one T cell receptor (beta chain). Its antigen remains unknown. This sample is part of a study of vaccination effects on CD4 cells after COVID-19. Study outcomes and limitations: In the study, convalescent patients were few, and early post-infection timepoints were absent. There was marked clonal contraction among infection- and vaccine-induced clones late after vaccination.

Prior to sequencing, the ViraFEST assay stimulated PBMC with viral peptide pools, which expanded the antigen-specific CD4+ T cells. Researchers isolated CD4+ T cells once approximately ten days of culture had elapsed. A positive SARS-CoV-2 PCR test fell between March and December 2020. IL-2 medium supplanted half the medium on days 3 and 7. TCRdb keeps only in-frame clones here, not all; method: immunoSEQ multiplex PCR. The table includes some 25,000 clones, more than 70% detected once. Deletions cut 5 bases from V and 5 bases from J, with 14 bases between. The V gene's germline CDR1 is SEHNR and CDR2 FQNEAQ (reference sequence). The CDR3 is 14 residues long.

The source material was CD4+ T cells from PBMCs cultured with SARS-CoV-2 spike peptides, sampled before COVID-19 vaccination. This chain uses TRBV7-9 with TRBJ2-3, with a possible D match to TRBD1 (6 bases). The sequence was collected from a human donor who had a prior SARS-CoV-2 infection. The chain's CDR3 is CASSRTRQEDTQYF. In DNA, the CDR3 is TGTGCCAGCAGCCGTACCAGACAGGAAGATACGCAGTATTTT.